This is a list of T cell receptor beta chains from one sample in a study of early T cells in non-severe SARS-CoV-2 infection. TCRdb re-derived calls from the 5' RACE reads in MiXCR, one entry per CDR3 protein. The table lists some 96,000 distinct CDR3 sequences, 14% to 15% of them singletons. Sample: whole blood. These receptor sequences come from an adult who was a healthcare worker with PCR-confirmed SARS-CoV-2 infection or an uninfected control (not recorded which). Both conserved end residues are part of each CDR3. The D gene is left open where the match is weak. Rows give clone size only sometimes, using once, few, many, or a class for an expanded clone.

NA	TRBV29-1	NA	TRBJ2-6	CSVNLRVSGANVLTF	TGCAGCGTTAATCTTCGGGTATCTGGGGCCAACGTCCTGACTTTC
NA	TRBV3-2	NA	TRBJ2-7	CASSQGGEAYEQYF	TGTGCCAGCAGCCAAGGGGGAGAGGCCTACGAGCAGTACTTC
NA	TRBV29-1	NA	TRBJ1-1	CSVAGSVRGNTEAFF	TGCAGCGTGGCCGGTTCGGTTCGTGGCAACACTGAAGCTTTCTTT
NA	TRBV2	TRBD2	TRBJ2-7	CASRAGGPIYF	TGTGCCAGTCGTGCGGGAGGGCCGATCTACTTC
NA	TRBV7-2	NA	TRBJ2-7	CASSFSGGSSYEQYF	TGTGCCAGCAGCTTTAGTGGGGGGAGCTCCTACGAGCAGTACTTC
NA	TRBV5-1	NA	TRBJ2-5	CASSFRARQETQYF	TGCGCCAGCAGCTTCCGGGCCCGTCAAGAGACCCAGTACTTC
few	TRBV27	NA	TRBJ1-2	CATRAKPVYGYTF	TGTGCCACGCGGGCCAAGCCGGTTTATGGCTACACCTTC
NA	TRBV11-3	TRBD1	TRBJ2-5	CATRGQETQYF	TGTGCCACCAGGGGGCAGGAGACCCAGTACTTC
few	TRBV6-6	NA	TRBJ1-5	CASRKNSNQPQHF	TGTGCCAGCAGGAAAAATAGCAATCAGCCCCAGCATTTT
few	TRBV2	NA	TRBJ2-5	CASSPDSRETQYF	TGTGCCAGCAGTCCAGACTCGCGGGAGACCCAGTACTTC
many	TRBV12-3/TRBV12-4	NA	TRBJ2-1	CASVRTPNNEQFF	TGTGCCAGCGTCAGGACTCCCAACAATGAGCAGTTCTTC
many	TRBV28	TRBD1	TRBJ2-1	CASSSTGTGVNEQFF	TGTGCCAGCAGTTCGACAGGGACCGGGGTCAATGAGCAGTTCTTC
few	TRBV12-3/TRBV12-4	NA	TRBJ2-2	CASSPVAPGELFF	TGTGCCAGCAGCCCAGTGGCACCCGGGGAGCTGTTTTTT
NA	TRBV12-3/TRBV12-4	NA	TRBJ2-2	CASSFDMWPGELFF	TGTGCCAGCAGTTTCGATATGTGGCCCGGGGAGCTGTTTTTT
few	TRBV15	NA	TRBJ2-1	CATSSPLPYNEQFF	TGTGCCACCAGCAGCCCCCTTCCCTACAATGAGCAGTTCTTC
many	TRBV20-1	NA	TRBJ2-1	CSARGLYNEQFF	TGCAGTGCTAGGGGTCTTTACAATGAGCAGTTCTTC